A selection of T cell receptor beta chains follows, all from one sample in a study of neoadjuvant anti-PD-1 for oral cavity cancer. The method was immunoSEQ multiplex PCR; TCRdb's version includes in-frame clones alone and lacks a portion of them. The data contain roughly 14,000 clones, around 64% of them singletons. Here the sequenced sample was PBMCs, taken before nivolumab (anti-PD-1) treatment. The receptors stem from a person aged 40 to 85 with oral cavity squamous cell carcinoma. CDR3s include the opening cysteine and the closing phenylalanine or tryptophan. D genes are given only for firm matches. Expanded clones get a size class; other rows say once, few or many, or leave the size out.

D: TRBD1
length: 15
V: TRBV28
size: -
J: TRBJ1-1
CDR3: CASSSTGRGNTEAFF
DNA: TGTGCCAGCAGTTCGACAGGGAGGGGGAACACTGAAGCTTTCTTT

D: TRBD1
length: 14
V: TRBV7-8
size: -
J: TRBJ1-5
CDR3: CASSSRTGNQPQHF
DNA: TGTGCCAGCAGCTCCCGGACAGGGAATCAGCCCCAGCATTTT

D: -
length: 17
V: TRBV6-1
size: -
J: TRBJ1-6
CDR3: CASSELGPLGYNSPLHF
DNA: TGTGCCAGCAGTGAACTCGGTCCTCTCGGGTATAATTCACCCCTCCACTTT

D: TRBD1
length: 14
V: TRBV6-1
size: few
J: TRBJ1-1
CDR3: CASSAQGANTEAFF
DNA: TGTGCCAGCAGTGCCCAGGGGGCGAACACTGAAGCTTTCTTT

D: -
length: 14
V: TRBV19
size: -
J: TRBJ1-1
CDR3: CASSDSGGETEAFF
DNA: TGTGCCAGTAGTGACTCGGGGGGGGAAACTGAAGCTTTCTTT

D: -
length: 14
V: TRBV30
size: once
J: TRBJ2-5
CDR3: CAWSVGAGGQTQYF
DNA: TGTGCCTGGAGTGTAGGGGCAGGGGGGCAGACCCAGTACTTC

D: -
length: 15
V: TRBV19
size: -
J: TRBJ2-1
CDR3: CASRNQGKDYNEQFF
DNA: TGTGCCAGTAGGAACCAGGGGAAAGATTACAATGAGCAGTTCTTC

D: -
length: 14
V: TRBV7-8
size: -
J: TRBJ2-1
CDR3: CASSGGGSAREQFF
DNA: TGTGCCAGCTCTGGGGGCGGGAGCGCCCGCGAGCAGTTCTTC

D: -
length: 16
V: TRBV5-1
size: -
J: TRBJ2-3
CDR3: CASSSSGRTSTDTQYF
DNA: TGCGCCAGCAGCTCCTCTGGGCGGACGAGCACAGATACGCAGTATTTT

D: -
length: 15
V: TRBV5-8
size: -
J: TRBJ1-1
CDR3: CASSLGWGANTEAFF
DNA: TGTGCCAGCAGCCTTGGATGGGGCGCGAACACTGAAGCTTTCTTT

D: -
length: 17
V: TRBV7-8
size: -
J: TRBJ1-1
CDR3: CASSLARWADRNTEAFF
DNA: TGTGCCAGCAGCTTAGCCCGGTGGGCCGACAGAAACACTGAAGCTTTCTTT

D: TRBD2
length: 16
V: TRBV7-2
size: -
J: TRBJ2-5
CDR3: CASSLATSGGQETQYF
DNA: TGTGCCAGCAGCTTAGCGACTAGCGGGGGCCAAGAGACCCAGTACTTC

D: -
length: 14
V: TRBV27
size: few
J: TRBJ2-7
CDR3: CASSNRDQPYEQYF
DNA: TGTGCCAGCAGTAACCGGGATCAGCCATACGAGCAGTACTTC

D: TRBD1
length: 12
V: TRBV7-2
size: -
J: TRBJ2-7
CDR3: CASRTGIYEQYF
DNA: TGTGCCAGCAGGACAGGGATCTACGAGCAGTACTTC

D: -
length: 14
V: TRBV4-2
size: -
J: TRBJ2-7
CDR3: CASSQGQPDYEQYF
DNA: TGTGCCAGCAGCCAAGGCCAGCCCGACTACGAGCAGTACTTC

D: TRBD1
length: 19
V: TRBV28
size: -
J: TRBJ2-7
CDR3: CASKTFPGTAQLSSYEQYF
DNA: TGTGCCAGCAAAACATTTCCCGGGACAGCTCAACTCTCCTCCTACGAGCAGTACTTC

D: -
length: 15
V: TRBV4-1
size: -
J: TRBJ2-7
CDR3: CASSRAGGSSYEQYF
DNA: TGCGCCAGCAGCCGGGCAGGGGGGAGCTCCTACGAGCAGTACTTC

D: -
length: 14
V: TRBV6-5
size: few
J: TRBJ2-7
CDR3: CASSFGHRTYEQYF
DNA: TGTGCCAGCAGTTTTGGACATCGGACCTACGAGCAGTACTTC

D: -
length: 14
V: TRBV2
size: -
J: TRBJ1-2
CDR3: CASRTPASNYGYTF
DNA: TGTGCCAGCAGGACCCCCGCGAGTAACTATGGCTACACCTTC

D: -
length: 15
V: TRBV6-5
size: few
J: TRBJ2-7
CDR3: CASSYNRGPGYEQYF
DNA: TGTGCCAGCAGTTATAATAGGGGTCCAGGGTACGAGCAGTACTTC

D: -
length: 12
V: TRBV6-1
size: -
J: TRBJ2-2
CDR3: CASSVGTGELFF
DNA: TGTGCCAGCAGTGTGGGCACCGGGGAGCTGTTTTTT

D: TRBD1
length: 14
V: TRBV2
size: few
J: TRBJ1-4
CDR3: CASSSGGSEEKLFF
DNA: TGTGCCAGCAGCTCAGGGGGTTCGGAGGAAAAACTGTTTTTT

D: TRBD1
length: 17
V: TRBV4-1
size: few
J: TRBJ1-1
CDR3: CASSHARGIESGGEAFF
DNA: TGCGCCAGCAGCCATGCCAGGGGGATAGAGTCAGGCGGAGAAGCTTTCTTT

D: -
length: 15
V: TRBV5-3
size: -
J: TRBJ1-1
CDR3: CARSSKGGLYTEAFF
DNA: TGTGCCAGAAGCTCAAAAGGAGGTTTATACACTGAAGCTTTCTTT

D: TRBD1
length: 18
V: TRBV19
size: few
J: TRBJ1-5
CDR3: CASNSRGQGTDSNQPQHF
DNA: TGTGCCAGTAACTCACGCGGACAGGGAACCGATAGCAATCAGCCCCAGCATTTT

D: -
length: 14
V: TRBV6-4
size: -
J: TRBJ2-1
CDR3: CASREEGGMDEQFF
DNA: TGTGCCAGCAGGGAGGAAGGAGGGATGGATGAGCAGTTCTTC

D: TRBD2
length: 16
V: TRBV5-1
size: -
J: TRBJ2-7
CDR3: CASSFGLAGVPYEQYF
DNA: TGCGCCAGCAGCTTTGGACTAGCGGGAGTCCCCTACGAGCAGTACTTC

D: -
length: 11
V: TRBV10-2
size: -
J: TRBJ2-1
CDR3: CASITDNEQFF
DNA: TGCGCCAGCATCACGGACAATGAGCAGTTCTTC

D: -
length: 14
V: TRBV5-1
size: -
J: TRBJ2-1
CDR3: CASSMGVGLAEQFF
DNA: TGCGCCAGCAGCATGGGGGTAGGTCTCGCTGAGCAGTTCTTC

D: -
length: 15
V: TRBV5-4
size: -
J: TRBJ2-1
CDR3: CASSLRQVGSNEQFF
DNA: TGTGCCAGCAGCTTAAGGCAGGTTGGTAGCAATGAGCAGTTCTTC

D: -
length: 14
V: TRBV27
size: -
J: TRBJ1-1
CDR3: CASSFRQPNTEAFF
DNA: TGTGCCAGCAGTTTTAGACAGCCAAACACTGAAGCTTTCTTT

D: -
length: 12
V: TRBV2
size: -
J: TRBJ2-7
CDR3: CASSEDRVRQYF
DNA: TGTGCCAGCAGTGAAGACAGAGTCCGGCAGTACTTC

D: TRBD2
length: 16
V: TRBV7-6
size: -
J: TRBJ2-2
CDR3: CASSLELAANTGELFF
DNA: TGTGCCAGCAGCTTAGAACTAGCGGCGAACACCGGGGAGCTGTTTTTT

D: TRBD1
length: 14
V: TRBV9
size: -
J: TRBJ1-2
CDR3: CASSGGGQGASYTF
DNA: TGTGCCAGCAGCGGCGGCGGACAGGGGGCTAGCTACACCTTC

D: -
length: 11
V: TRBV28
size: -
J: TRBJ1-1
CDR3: CASSSTVEAFF
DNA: TGTGCCAGCAGTTCGACAGTAGAAGCTTTCTTT